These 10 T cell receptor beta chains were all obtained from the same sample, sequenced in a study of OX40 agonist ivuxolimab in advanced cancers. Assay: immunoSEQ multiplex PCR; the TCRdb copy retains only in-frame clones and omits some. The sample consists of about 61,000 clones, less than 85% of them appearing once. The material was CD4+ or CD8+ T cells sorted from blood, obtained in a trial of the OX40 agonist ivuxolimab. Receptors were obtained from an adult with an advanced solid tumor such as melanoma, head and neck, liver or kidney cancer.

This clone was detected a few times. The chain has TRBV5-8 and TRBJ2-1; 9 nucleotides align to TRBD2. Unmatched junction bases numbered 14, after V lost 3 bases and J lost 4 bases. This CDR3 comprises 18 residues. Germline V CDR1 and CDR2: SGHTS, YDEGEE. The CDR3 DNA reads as TGTGCCAGCAGCTCACTCACCCCTCTAGCGGGACGTTACAATGAGCAGTTCTTC. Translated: CASSSLTPLAGRYNEQFF. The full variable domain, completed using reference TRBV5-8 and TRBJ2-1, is EAGVTQSPTHLIKTRGQQATLRCSPISGHTSVYWYQQALGLGLQFLLWYDEGEERNRGNFPPRFSGRQFPNYSSELNVNALELEDSALYLCASSSLTPLAGRYNEQFFGPGTRLTVL.

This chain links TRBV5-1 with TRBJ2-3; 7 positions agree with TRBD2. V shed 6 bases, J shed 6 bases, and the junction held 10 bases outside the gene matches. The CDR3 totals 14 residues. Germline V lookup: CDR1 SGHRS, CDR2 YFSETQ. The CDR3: CASTPLGGSDTQYF. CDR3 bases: TGCGCCAGCACCCCACTGGGGGGGAGTGATACGCAGTATTTT.

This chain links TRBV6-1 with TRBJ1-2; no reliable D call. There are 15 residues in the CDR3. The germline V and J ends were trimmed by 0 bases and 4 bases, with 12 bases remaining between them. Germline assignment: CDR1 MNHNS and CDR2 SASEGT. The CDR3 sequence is CASSEATGEPYGYTF. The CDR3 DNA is TGTGCCAGCAGTGAAGCGACGGGAGAACCCTATGGCTACACCTTC.

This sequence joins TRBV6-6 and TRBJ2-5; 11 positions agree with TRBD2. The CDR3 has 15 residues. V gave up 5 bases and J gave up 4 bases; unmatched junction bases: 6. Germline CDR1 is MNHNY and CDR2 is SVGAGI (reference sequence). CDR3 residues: CASSPTSGNVETQYF. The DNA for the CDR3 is TGTGCCAGCAGTCCGACTAGCGGGAACGTAGAGACCCAGTACTTC.

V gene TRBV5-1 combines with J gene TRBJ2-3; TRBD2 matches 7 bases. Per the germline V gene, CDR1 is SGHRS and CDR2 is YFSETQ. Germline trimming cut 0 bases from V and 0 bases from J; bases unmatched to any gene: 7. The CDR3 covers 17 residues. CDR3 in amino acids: CASSLGLAESSTDTQYF. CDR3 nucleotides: TGCGCCAGCAGCTTGGGGCTAGCGGAGTCTAGCACAGATACGCAGTATTTT.

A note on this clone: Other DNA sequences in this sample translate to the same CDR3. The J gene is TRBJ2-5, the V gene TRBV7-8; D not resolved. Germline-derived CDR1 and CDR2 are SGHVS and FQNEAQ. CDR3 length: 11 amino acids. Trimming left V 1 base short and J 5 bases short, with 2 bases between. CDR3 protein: CASSLDETQYF. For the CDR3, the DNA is TGTGCCAGCAGCTTAGACGAGACCCAGTACTTC.

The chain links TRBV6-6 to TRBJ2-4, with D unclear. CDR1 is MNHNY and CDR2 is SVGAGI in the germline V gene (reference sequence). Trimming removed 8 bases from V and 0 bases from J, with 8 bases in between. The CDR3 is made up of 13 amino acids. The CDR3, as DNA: TGTGCCAGCGGCCCAGTAGCCAAAAACATTCAGTACTTC. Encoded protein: CASGPVAKNIQYF.

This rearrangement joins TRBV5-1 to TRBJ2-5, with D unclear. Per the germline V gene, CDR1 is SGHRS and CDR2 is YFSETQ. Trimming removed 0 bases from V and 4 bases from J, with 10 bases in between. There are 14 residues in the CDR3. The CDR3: CASSLELGSETQYF. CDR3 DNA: TGCGCCAGCAGCTTGGAGTTAGGGTCAGAGACCCAGTACTTC.

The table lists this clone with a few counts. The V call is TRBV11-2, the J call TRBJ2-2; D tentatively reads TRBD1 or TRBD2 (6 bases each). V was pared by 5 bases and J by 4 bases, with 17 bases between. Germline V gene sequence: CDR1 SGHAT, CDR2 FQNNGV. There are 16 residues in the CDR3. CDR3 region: CASSPIAGQRTGELFF. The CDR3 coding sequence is TGTGCCAGCAGCCCAATCGCGGGACAACGCACCGGGGAGCTGTTTTTT.

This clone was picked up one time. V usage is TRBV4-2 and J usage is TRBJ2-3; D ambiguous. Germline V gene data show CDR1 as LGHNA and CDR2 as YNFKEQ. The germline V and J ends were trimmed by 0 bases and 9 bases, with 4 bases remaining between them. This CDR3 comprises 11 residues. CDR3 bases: TGTGCCAGCAGCCAAGAAGGCACGCAGTATTTT. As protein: CASSQEGTQYF.